A selection of T cell receptor beta chains follows, all from one sample in a study of human T cells and chemical hapten exposure. TCRdb processed the RACE reads anew with MiXCR; each CDR3 protein has one entry. The sample lists around 80,000 distinct CDR3 sequences, over 6.5% occurring once. The sample consisted of whole blood. The receptors shown here come from a male donor in good health. Some clones in this sample may be carry-over from other donors' samples. CDR3s include the opening cysteine and the closing phenylalanine or tryptophan. D genes are given only for firm matches. Only part of the rows carry a size: once, few, many, or a class if the clone is expanded.

abundance	v_gene	j_gene	d_gene	CDR3aa	CDR3nt
many	TRBV12-3/TRBV12-4	TRBJ1-1	TRBD1	CASSPALGQGIEAFF	TGTGCCAGCAGCCCAGCCCTGGGACAGGGGATTGAAGCTTTCTTT
many	TRBV10-3	TRBJ1-1	NA	CAISESKRYTEAFF	TGTGCCATCAGTGAGTCGAAGCGGTACACTGAAGCTTTCTTT
few	TRBV5-4	TRBJ2-3	NA	CASSLSRGDTDTQYF	TGTGCCAGCAGCTTGTCCCGGGGTGACACAGATACGCAGTATTTT
many	TRBV6-6	TRBJ1-2	NA	CASSQGPPNYGYTF	TGTGCCAGCAGTCAGGGGCCCCCTAACTATGGCTACACCTTC
many	TRBV29-1	TRBJ1-1	TRBD1	CSVDRGLEAFF	TGCAGCGTAGACAGGGGGCTTGAAGCTTTCTTT
NA	TRBV7-9	TRBJ1-6	NA	CASSPPNNSPLHF	TGTGCCAGCAGCCCCCCGAATAATTCACCCCTCCACTTT
once	TRBV15	TRBJ2-1	NA	CATSRDVQGRNEQFF	TGTGCCACCAGCAGAGATGTACAGGGGAGGAATGAGCAGTTCTTC
NA	TRBV20-1	TRBJ1-5	TRBD1	CSAKRDRGTGPQHF	TGCAGTGCTAAGAGGGACAGGGGGACCGGGCCCCAGCATTTT
NA	TRBV12-5	TRBJ1-5	TRBD1	CASGLVASGRGHDQPQHF	TGTGCTAGTGGTTTGGTAGCCTCAGGCAGGGGGCACGATCAGCCCCAGCATTTT
few	TRBV2	TRBJ1-2	NA	CASNRDPNYGYTF	TGTGCCAGCAACCGGGATCCTAACTATGGCTACACCTTC
few	TRBV10-3	TRBJ2-2	NA	CAISPSLSTGELFF	TGTGCCATCAGCCCAAGTTTAAGCACCGGGGAGCTGTTTTTT
few	TRBV20-1	TRBJ1-1	TRBD1	CSARVGDRNTEAFF	TGCAGTGCTAGAGTTGGGGACAGAAACACTGAAGCTTTCTTT
NA	TRBV7-6	TRBJ1-1	NA	CASRSLQGRRTEAFF	TGTGCCAGCAGATCTCTGCAGGGGCGGCGGACTGAAGCTTTCTTT
many	TRBV12-3/TRBV12-4	TRBJ1-1	NA	CASSFGENTEAFF	TGTGCCAGCAGTTTTGGGGAGAACACTGAAGCTTTCTTT
few	TRBV5-1	TRBJ2-2	TRBD2	CASSPGLAPGELFF	TGCGCCAGCAGCCCGGGACTAGCCCCTGGGGAGCTGTTTTTT
many	TRBV20-1	TRBJ2-7	NA	CSAEDYSSSYEQYF	TGCAGTGCTGAAGACTATTCGAGCTCCTACGAGCAGTACTTC
many	TRBV20-1	TRBJ2-4	TRBD2	CSARAGTSGESGIQYF	TGCAGTGCTAGAGCCGGGACTAGCGGGGAAAGCGGCATTCAGTACTTC
NA	TRBV12-3/TRBV12-4	TRBJ2-4	TRBD2	CASSPRLAGADKNIQYF	TGTGCCAGCAGTCCCCGACTAGCGGGAGCTGACAAAAACATTCAGTACTTC
few	TRBV7-2	TRBJ1-4	NA	CASSFSAGDEKLFF	TGTGCCAGCAGCTTTAGTGCAGGGGATGAAAAACTGTTTTTT
few	TRBV6-1	TRBJ1-2	TRBD1	CASLFRDRVAGYTF	TGTGCCAGCCTATTCCGGGACAGGGTGGCTGGCTACACCTTC
many	TRBV6-1	TRBJ2-1	NA	CASTQTGSTYNEQFF	TGTGCCAGCACCCAAACAGGTTCCACCTACAATGAGCAGTTCTTC
many	TRBV9	TRBJ2-1	TRBD2	CASSARPGLAGDEQFF	TGTGCCAGCAGCGCAAGGCCGGGACTAGCGGGAGATGAGCAGTTCTTC
NA	TRBV29-1	TRBJ2-5	TRBD2	CSGLAGVQETQYF	TGCAGCGGGCTAGCGGGCGTCCAAGAGACCCAGTACTTC
NA	TRBV21-1	TRBJ1-5	NA	CASSNREQGRDQPQHF	TGTGCCAGCAGCAATCGGGAACAGGGGCGCGATCAGCCCCAGCATTTT
many	TRBV6-5	TRBJ1-1	NA	CASSYTGTMNTEAFF	TGTGCCAGCAGTTACACTGGCACAATGAACACTGAAGCTTTCTTT
NA	TRBV2	TRBJ2-6	NA	CASSEARWISGANVLTF	TGTGCCAGCAGTGAAGCGAGGTGGATCTCTGGGGCCAACGTCCTGACTTTC